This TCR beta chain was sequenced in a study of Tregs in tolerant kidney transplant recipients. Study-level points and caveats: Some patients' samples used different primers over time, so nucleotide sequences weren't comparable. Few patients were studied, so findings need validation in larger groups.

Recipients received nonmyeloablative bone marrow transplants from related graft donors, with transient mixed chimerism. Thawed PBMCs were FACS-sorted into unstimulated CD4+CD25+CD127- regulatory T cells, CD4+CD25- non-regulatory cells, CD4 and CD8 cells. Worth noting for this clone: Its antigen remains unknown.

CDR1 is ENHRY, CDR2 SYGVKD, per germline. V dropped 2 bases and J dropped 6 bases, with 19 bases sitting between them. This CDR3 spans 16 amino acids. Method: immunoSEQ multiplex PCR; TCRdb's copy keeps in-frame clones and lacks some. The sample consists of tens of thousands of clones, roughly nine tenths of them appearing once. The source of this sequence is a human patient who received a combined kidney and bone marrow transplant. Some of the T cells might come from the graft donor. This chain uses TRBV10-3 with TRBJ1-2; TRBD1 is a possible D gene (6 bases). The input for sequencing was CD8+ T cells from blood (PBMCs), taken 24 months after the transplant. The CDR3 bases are TGTGCCATCAGTGAGCCTCGTCGGGAGGGGGATGATGGCTACACCTTC. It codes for CAISEPRREGDDGYTF.